This entry lists 28 T cell receptor beta chains sequenced from one sample in a study of response to subunit inactivated influenza vaccine. TCRdb processed the RT-PCR reads anew with MiXCR; each CDR3 protein has one entry. The data show about 650,000 distinct CDR3 sequences, around 16% seen once. This specimen was PBMCs from blood, taken about 12 days after vaccination. These receptors all come from a man aged 50 to 59 who received an inactivated influenza vaccine.

This clonotype was counted a few times. This chain connects TRBV28 to TRBJ2-1; the D gene is possibly TRBD2 (6 bases). The length of the CDR3 is 16 residues. The V end lost 4 bases, the J end lost 0 bases, and 13 bases lay between the germline ends. Germline V gene data show CDR1 as MDHEN and CDR2 as SYDVKM. The CDR3 bases are TGTGCCAGCAGTTGGGTGGACGGGAGCTCCTACAATGAGCAGTTCTTC. This translates into CASSWVDGSSYNEQFF. The variable domain in full, completed from reference TRBV28 and TRBJ2-1, reads DVKVTQSSRYLVKRTGEKVFLECVQDMDHENMFWYRQDPGLGLRLIYFSYDVKMKEKGDIPEGYSVSREKKERFSLILESASTNQTSMYLCASSWVDGSSYNEQFFGPGTRLTVL.

This clonotype was seen only a few times. This chain connects TRBV10-3 to TRBJ2-2; 7 bases are a match to TRBD2. The germline V gene encodes CDR1 ENHRY and CDR2 SYGVKD. This CDR3 contains 16 residues. The V gene end was trimmed by 2 bases and the J gene end by 4 bases; junction bases not matched to a gene: 7. CDR3 DNA: TGTGCCATCAGTGAGGCGAGGGGAGGGGTCACCGGGGAGCTGTTTTTT. It is translated as CAISEARGGVTGELFF.

The chain has TRBV29-1 and TRBJ2-5; 7 nucleotides align to TRBD2. With 7 bases clipped from V and 5 bases from J, the junction kept 13 bases outside the gene matches. The CDR3 length is 14 residues. Germline assignment: CDR1 SQVTM and CDR2 ANQGSEA. CDR3 sequence: CSGEPSGKGETQYF. As DNA, the CDR3 is TGCAGCGGGGAGCCTAGCGGCAAAGGGGAGACCCAGTACTTC.

This clonotype was seen a few times. The chain recombines TRBV20-1 with TRBJ2-5, with D possibly matching TRBD1 (5 bases). Trimming pared 3 bases from V and 4 bases from J, leaving 12 bases between. The germline CDR1 and CDR2 sequences are DFQATT and SNEGSKA (reference sequence). This CDR3 is built from 13 residues. CDR3 sequence reads: CSASIGVSETQYF. In nucleotides, the CDR3 is TGCAGTGCTAGTATAGGGGTGTCAGAGACCCAGTACTTC.

This clonotype has a handful of counts. The genes are TRBV12-3 or TRBV12-4 and TRBJ2-2, with 10 bases that match TRBD2. This CDR3 is built from 15 residues. V lost 6 bases and J lost 5; bases outside the gene matches: 6. CDR3 DNA: TGTGCCAGCAGATCTAGCGGGAGTAGTACCGGGGAGCTGTTTTTT. Encoded protein: CASRSSGSSTGELFF.

This clonotype was detected only a few times. The chain uses TRBV6-2 or TRBV6-3 and TRBJ2-1; D is unresolved. This CDR3 spans 17 amino acids. The V end lost 7 bases, the J end lost 0 bases, and 19 bases lay between the germline ends. Germline V gene sequence: CDR1 MNHEY, CDR2 SVGEGT. In nucleotides, the CDR3 is TGTGCCAGCAAAACTTTACATAGCCGCTCCTCCTACAATGAGCAGTTCTTC. Amino acids: CASKTLHSRSSYNEQFF.

DNA of the CDR3: TGCGCCAGCAGCCAAGTTAGCAGGGGGTGCAATCAGCCCCAGCATTTT. Translating it yields CASSQVSRGCNQPQHF. The chain recombines TRBV4-3 with TRBJ1-5; 7 positions match TRBD1. V dropped 1 base and J dropped 2; count of bases not matched to a gene: 5. This CDR3 spans 16 amino acids. Germline loops: CDR1 LGHNA, CDR2 YSLEER.

This clonotype was seen repeatedly, ten times or more. The CDR3 sequence is CASSPLRDTTYNEQFF. The CDR3 DNA reads TGTGCCAGCAGCCCCTTGCGGGACACGACCTACAATGAGCAGTTCTTC. The V gene is TRBV27, the J gene TRBJ2-1; D tentatively fits TRBD1 or TRBD2 (6 bases each). The V gene lost 6 bases and the J gene lost 2 bases, with 17 bases spanning the gap. The length of the CDR3 is 16 residues. Germline assignment: CDR1 MNHEY and CDR2 SMNVEV (reference sequence).

The rearrangement links TRBV6-1 to TRBJ2-7, with 14 bases identical to TRBD2. The CDR3 has 15 residues. Trimming took 4 bases from V and 3 from J; bases not matched to a gene: 2. Germline values: CDR1 MNHNS, CDR2 SASEGT. The CDR3 loop reads CASSVGTSGGYEQYF. The CDR3 region has the DNA TGTGCCAGCAGTGTCGGGACTAGCGGGGGCTACGAGCAGTACTTC.

This chain connects TRBV2 to TRBJ1-6; D is perhaps TRBD1 (5 bases). The germline V gene has CDR1 SNHLY and CDR2 FYNNEI. CDR3 length: 15 residues. The V and J ends lost 6 bases and 8 bases respectively, with 17 bases between them. DNA of the CDR3: TGTGCCAGCAGGCGGGCTCAGGGCGGGTATTCACCCCTCCACTTT. It encodes CASRRAQGGYSPLHF.

The chain is built from TRBV7-2 and TRBJ2-5, with TRBD2 identical over 15 bases. J gave up 5 bases and V 5 bases, and 6 bases lay outside the gene matches. Germline V gene sequence: CDR1 SGHTA, CDR2 FQGNSA. The CDR3 extends over 16 amino acids. The CDR3 spells CASSRGLAGGLETQYF. The CDR3 DNA follows: TGTGCCAGCAGCCGAGGACTAGCGGGGGGGCTGGAGACCCAGTACTTC.

The table lists this clonotype with a few counts. The CDR3: CSATQPAGGRDEQFF. As DNA, the CDR3 is TGCAGTGCGACCCAGCCAGCGGGGGGGCGCGATGAGCAGTTCTTC. This chain uses TRBV20-1 with TRBJ2-1, with 10 bases lining up with TRBD2. V was pared by 6 bases and J by 8 bases, with 13 bases of the junction left unmatched. Germline values: CDR1 DFQATT, CDR2 SNEGSKA (reference sequence). The CDR3 sequence is 15 residues long.

This rearrangement joins TRBV3-1 to TRBJ2-1; perhaps TRBD1 as D (5 bases). V gave up 4 bases and J gave up 11 bases, with 9 bases separating them. CDR1 and CDR2 (germline): LGHDT, YNNKEL (reference sequence). The CDR3 length is 11 residues. CDR3 sequence (DNA): TGTGCCAGCAGCCCAGGGCTCCAGCAGTTCTTC. Translating gives CASSPGLQQFF.

Many counts were recorded for this clonotype. The chain joins TRBV29-1 to TRBJ1-2; TRBD1 is a possible D gene (6 bases). In germline, CDR1 is SQVTM, CDR2 ANQGSEA. The CDR3 contains 12 residues. V lost 4 bases and J lost 2, with 8 bases in between. CDR3 sequence reads: CSVVGGNYGYTF. CDR3 bases: TGCAGCGTTGTAGGGGGGAACTATGGCTACACCTTC.

In this sample, this clonotype turned up a few times. The CDR3 sequence: CASSLEPPPAETQYF. DNA of the CDR3: TGCGCCAGCAGCTTGGAACCCCCGCCCGCGGAGACCCAGTACTTC. The chain recombines TRBV5-1 with TRBJ2-5; no firm D call. Germline V gene sequence: CDR1 SGHRS, CDR2 YFSETQ. The CDR3 covers 15 residues. Trimming left V 0 bases short and J 5 bases short, with 14 bases between. The whole variable domain, filled in from reference TRBV5-1 and TRBJ2-5, reads KAGVTQTPRYLIKTRGQQVTLSCSPISGHRSVSWYQQTPGQGLQFLFEYFSETQRNKGNFPGRFSGRQFSNSRSEMNVSTLELGDSALYLCASSLEPPPAETQYFGPGTRLLVL.

The chain joins TRBV7-9 to TRBJ2-1; D may correspond to TRBD1 or TRBD2 (6 bases each). The CDR3 spans 16 residues. Looked up from germline, CDR1 is SEHNR and CDR2 is FQNEAQ (reference sequence). Trimming took off 5 bases at V and 1 base at J, with 15 bases between the two ends. This chain's CDR3 is CASSLRGGRSYNEQFF. The CDR3 nucleotides read TGTGCCAGCAGCCTCAGAGGGGGGCGATCCTACAATGAGCAGTTCTTC. The variable domain in full, completed from reference TRBV7-9 and TRBJ2-1, reads DTGVSQNPRHKITKRGQNVTFRCDPISEHNRLYWYRQTLGQGPEFLTYFQNEAQLEKSRLLSDRFSAERPKGSFSTLEIQRTEQGDSAMYLCASSLRGGRSYNEQFFGPGTRLTVL.

The genes are TRBV27 and TRBJ2-1; 7 bases fit TRBD2. The CDR3 totals 17 residues. V shed 3 bases and J 4 bases; nucleotides not matched to a gene: 12. CDR1 and CDR2 (germline): MNHEY, SMNVEV (reference sequence). This CDR3 reads CASSFLPSGRKYNEQFF. In DNA, the CDR3 is TGTGCCAGCAGTTTTCTCCCTAGCGGTCGTAAGTACAATGAGCAGTTCTTC.

The V and J genes are TRBV12-3 or TRBV12-4 and TRBJ2-7, with 13 bases aligning to TRBD2. The CDR3 spans 18 residues. The V gene end was trimmed by 4 bases and the J gene end by 2 bases; junction bases not matched to a gene: 11. CDR3 residues: CASSYSPGLAGSAYEQYF. DNA of the CDR3: TGTGCCAGCAGTTATTCGCCGGGACTAGCGGGGAGCGCCTACGAGCAGTACTTC.

This clonotype was seen more than once but under ten times. This chain uses TRBV28 with TRBJ1-2; D gene unclear. Trimming left V 6 bases short and J 2 bases short, with 13 bases between. This CDR3 spans 14 amino acids. CDR1 and CDR2 from the germline V gene are MDHEN and SYDVKM. The CDR3 sequence is CASSRRTVNYGYTF. In DNA form, the CDR3 reads TGTGCCAGCAGCCGTAGGACGGTGAACTATGGCTACACCTTC.

V usage is TRBV20-1 and J usage is TRBJ2-1; 8 bases fit TRBD1. The J segment lost 3 bases and the V segment lost 6 bases, leaving 7 bases of the junction unmatched. The CDR3 runs to 14 residues. Looked up from germline, CDR1 is DFQATT and CDR2 is SNEGSKA (reference sequence). The DNA for the CDR3 is TGCAGTGCCACGGGACAGGAGGGCTACAATGAGCAGTTCTTC. Encoded protein: CSATGQEGYNEQFF.

This rearrangement joins TRBV11-2 to TRBJ2-1, with TRBD1 as a possible D gene (6 bases). CDR3 size: 14 residues. Germline V lookup: CDR1 SGHAT, CDR2 FQNNGV. V lost 4 bases to trimming and J lost 8 bases, with 15 bases between them. The CDR3 DNA reads as TGTGCCAGCAGCTCAAACAGGGCTAGCTATGAGCAGTTCTTC. Residues: CASSSNRASYEQFF.

V is TRBV5-1 and J is TRBJ1-4; D is unclear. Trimming shortened V by 4 bases and J by 7 bases, and 14 bases separated the two germline ends. Germline-derived CDR1 and CDR2 are SGHRS and YFSETQ. The length of the CDR3 is 14 residues. CDR3 amino acids: CASSEGAGGEKLFF. As DNA, the CDR3 is TGCGCCAGCAGCGAGGGCGCAGGCGGTGAAAAACTGTTTTTT.

J is TRBJ2-3 and V is TRBV20-1; the D gene is possibly TRBD1 (6 bases). Germline loops: CDR1 DFQATT, CDR2 SNEGSKA (reference sequence). V was clipped by 6 bases and J by 0 bases, with 16 bases between them. The CDR3 has 15 amino acids. In DNA form, the CDR3 reads TGCAGTGCACCCCACAGGGAAGTTAGCACAGATACGCAGTATTTT. This encodes CSAPHREVSTDTQYF.

This clonotype came up a few times. The V gene is TRBV6-2 or TRBV6-3, the J gene TRBJ2-1; possibly TRBD1 for D (6 bases). Deletions cut 5 bases from V and 4 bases from J, with 18 bases between. CDR1 is MNHEY, CDR2 SVGEGT, per germline. This CDR3 contains 16 residues. The chain's CDR3 is CASSPDRPVRYNEQFF. CDR3 nucleotide sequence: TGTGCCAGCAGTCCTGACAGGCCCGTCCGGTACAATGAGCAGTTCTTC.

The chain links TRBV5-1 to TRBJ1-2; D perhaps matches TRBD1 (6 bases). The CDR3 loop spans 12 amino acids. Trimming removed 4 bases at V and 8 bases at J, with 12 bases between. The germline gives CDR1 SGHRS, CDR2 YFSETQ. Here the CDR3 DNA reads TGCGCCAGCAGCGTAACAGGGAGCGGCTACACCTTC. Translation gives CASSVTGSGYTF.

This clonotype was seen more than once but under ten times. In DNA form, the CDR3 reads TGTGCCAGCAGTAGGTCCCCCCATGGTGGAAACACCATATATTTT. This sequence encodes CASSRSPHGGNTIYF. The rearrangement joins TRBV7-6 to TRBJ1-3; D not resolved. Germline lookup yields CDR1 SGHVS and CDR2 FNYEAQ. The length of the CDR3 is 15 residues. V lost 6 bases and J 3 bases, leaving 15 bases between the germline ends. Combining the CDR3 with reference TRBV7-6 and TRBJ1-3 gives the whole variable domain GAGVSQSPRYKVTKRGQDVALRCDPISGHVSLYWYRQALGQGPEFLTYFNYEAQQDKSGLPNDRFSAERPEGSISTLTIQRTEQRDSAMYRCASSRSPHGGNTIYFGEGSWLTVV.

The rearrangement joins TRBV6-2 or TRBV6-3 to TRBJ2-2; 9 nucleotides agree with TRBD2. Losses at the gene ends were 0 bases for V and 8 bases for J; bases not matched to a gene: 7. Germline V lookup: CDR1 MNHEY, CDR2 SVGEGT. This CDR3 is built from 16 residues. CDR3: CASSYSGIAGAGELFF. For the CDR3, the DNA is TGTGCCAGCAGTTACTCGGGAATAGCGGGAGCTGGGGAGCTGTTTTTT.

This clonotype was seen more than once but under ten times. V gene TRBV12-3 or TRBV12-4 combines with J gene TRBJ2-7, with unresolved D. Trimming took off 4 bases at V and 4 bases at J, with 11 bases between the two ends. There are 13 residues in the CDR3. The CDR3 spells CASSSVVSYEQYF. The CDR3 nucleotides read TGTGCCAGCAGTTCGGTGGTCTCTTACGAGCAGTACTTC.